One sample yielded the 21 T cell receptor beta chains listed below, sequenced in a study of shared clonotypes between healthy human individuals. CD45RO-negative, CCR7-selected cells formed the naive CD8 fraction, which excluded terminally differentiated effector memory CD45RA+ cells. Measured with immunoSEQ multiplex PCR; TCRdb has only the in-frame clones, and not every one. The sample records millions of clones, about 95% being singletons. Sequences were obtained from naive CD8+ T cells sorted from blood. The receptors were gathered from a man younger than 35 in good health.

This chain uses TRBV7-9 with TRBJ1-1, with 9 bases lining up with TRBD1. This CDR3 has 17 residues. Germline CDR1 and CDR2: SEHNR and FQNEAQ (reference sequence). V lost 3 bases and J lost 0; bases outside the gene matches: 8. CDR3 bases: TGTGCCAGCAGCTTTACTGGACAGGGGTACATGAACACTGAAGCTTTCTTT. It specifies CASSFTGQGYMNTEAFF.

The J gene is TRBJ1-1, the V gene TRBV5-1; D unresolved. The germline V gene encodes CDR1 SGHRS and CDR2 YFSETQ. The germline V and J ends were trimmed by 0 bases and 14 bases, with 23 bases remaining between them. The CDR3 runs 15 residues. In DNA form, the CDR3 reads TGCGCCAGCAGCTTGGGACGGAACACTGGAGAGGGAGACTTCTTT. It translates to CASSLGRNTGEGDFF.

This chain uses TRBV10-3 with TRBJ2-2; TRBD2 matches 9 bases. The V gene's germline CDR1 is ENHRY and CDR2 SYGVKD. This CDR3 has 18 residues. The V gene end was trimmed by 2 bases and the J gene end by 0 bases; junction bases not matched to a gene: 7. This CDR3 is CAISELRLAVSNTGELFF. CDR3 sequence (DNA): TGTGCCATCAGTGAGCTGCGACTAGCGGTTTCGAACACCGGGGAGCTGTTTTTT.

The chain uses TRBV4-3 and TRBJ2-7; a possible D gene is TRBD1 (6 bases). Germline V gene data show CDR1 as LGHNA and CDR2 as YSLEER. Trimming stripped 1 base from V and 3 bases from J, with 13 bases between. This CDR3 comprises 15 residues. CDR3 in DNA: TGCGCCAGCAGCCAAGTACTCGGACAGAGCTACGAGCAGTACTTC. Amino acids: CASSQVLGQSYEQYF.

The chain recombines TRBV7-6 with TRBJ2-3; TRBD2 aligns across 9 bases. The CDR3 length is 16 residues. J was trimmed by 5 bases and V by 3 bases; bases with no gene match: 9. Germline lookup yields CDR1 SGHVS and CDR2 FNYEAQ. The CDR3 nucleotides read TGTGCCAGCAGCTTTGCTAGCGGGAACGGAGAAGATACGCAGTATTTT. It specifies CASSFASGNGEDTQYF.

The chain recombines TRBV14 with TRBJ2-5; 10 positions agree with TRBD1. In germline, CDR1 is SGHDN, CDR2 FVKESK. V shed 6 bases and J 5 bases; nucleotides not matched to a gene: 3. This CDR3 contains 13 residues. This chain's CDR3 is CASRKTGGETQYF. Here the CDR3 DNA reads TGTGCCAGCAGAAAGACAGGGGGCGAGACCCAGTACTTC.

The chain carries TRBV7-9 and TRBJ2-1; 8 nucleotides agree with TRBD2. Germline CDR1 and CDR2: SEHNR and FQNEAQ (reference sequence). The V and J ends lost 6 bases and 4 bases, in that order; junction bases with no gene match: 11. This CDR3 spans 16 amino acids. CDR3 in DNA: TGTGCCAGCAGAGGCCCTGTAGCGGGATATTACAATGAGCAGTTCTTC. Residues: CASRGPVAGYYNEQFF. Supplemented by reference TRBV7-9 and TRBJ2-1, the full variable domain reads DTGVSQNPRHKITKRGQNVTFRCDPISEHNRLYWYRQTLGQGPEFLTYFQNEAQLEKSRLLSDRFSAERPKGSFSTLEIQRTEQGDSAMYLCASRGPVAGYYNEQFFGPGTRLTVL.

The chain couples TRBV19 to TRBJ2-5; D call uncertain. Germline loops: CDR1 LNHDA, CDR2 SQIVND (reference sequence). This CDR3 comprises 14 residues. Trimming removed 5 bases at V and 2 bases at J, with 12 bases between. The CDR3 protein is CASSVTSEQETQYF. DNA for the CDR3: TGTGCCAGTAGTGTGACCTCTGAACAAGAGACCCAGTACTTC.

The chain uses TRBV7-6 and TRBJ1-2; 8 positions agree with TRBD1. The CDR3 has 14 residues. After removal of 1 base from V and 7 bases from J, the junction contained 5 bases not matched to a gene. CDR1 is SGHVS, CDR2 FNYEAQ, per germline. Here the CDR3 reads CASSLGSGGGGYTF. The DNA for the CDR3 is TGTGCCAGCAGCTTAGGGTCAGGGGGCGGTGGCTACACCTTC.

As to this clone: The same CDR3 can be traced to other DNA sequences in this sample. The gene calls are TRBV5-1 and TRBJ2-7; D gene ambiguous. Trimming pared 1 base from V and 0 bases from J, leaving 5 bases between. Germline V gene lookup returns CDR1 SGHRS and CDR2 YFSETQ. CDR3 size: 13 residues. For the CDR3, the DNA is TGCGCCAGCAGCTTGAGGAGCTCCTACGAGCAGTACTTC. Translating gives CASSLRSSYEQYF.

This clone was seen more than once but under ten times. The CDR3 is CATSRDEYTNYNSPLHF. In nucleotides, the CDR3 is TGTGCCACCAGCAGAGATGAGTACACGAACTATAATTCACCCCTCCACTTT. This chain uses TRBV15 with TRBJ1-6; D uncertain. V was shortened by 0 bases and J by 3 bases, with 12 bases between the two germline ends. The CDR3 spans 17 residues. From germline, CDR1 is LNHNV and CDR2 YYDKDF (reference sequence).

The chain has TRBV9 and TRBJ1-1, with 7 bases matching TRBD1. Germline V CDR1 and CDR2: SGDLS, YYNGEE. The CDR3 has 14 amino acids. The V segment lost 3 bases and the J segment 6 bases; nucleotides outside the gene matches: 8. The CDR3 DNA reads as TGTGCCAGCAGCGCTACAGGGGAACTATCTGAAGCTTTCTTT. It specifies CASSATGELSEAFF.

The V and J genes are TRBV7-9 and TRBJ1-1; D ambiguous. Trimming cost V 5 bases and J 2 bases, with 18 bases left between them. In germline, CDR1 is SEHNR, CDR2 FQNEAQ (reference sequence). The CDR3 consists of 16 residues. The CDR3 DNA reads as TGTGCCAGCAGCCTAGGATTTAACGCGGGTAACACTGAAGCTTTCTTT. Its translation is CASSLGFNAGNTEAFF.

The J gene is TRBJ1-1, the V gene TRBV27; unclear D gene. Germline-derived CDR1 and CDR2 are MNHEY and SMNVEV (reference sequence). Trimming cost V 3 bases and J 1 base, with 18 bases left between them. This CDR3 is built from 17 residues. CDR3: CASSFIPTAVGNTEAFF. The CDR3, as DNA: TGTGCCAGCAGTTTTATCCCGACCGCCGTAGGGAACACTGAAGCTTTCTTT.

Only one count was recorded for this clone. The V gene is TRBV9, the J gene TRBJ2-3, with D perhaps TRBD1 or TRBD2 (6 bases each). Trimming pared 2 bases from V and 6 bases from J, leaving 13 bases between. The V gene's germline CDR1 is SGDLS and CDR2 YYNGEE. There are 14 residues in the CDR3. The CDR3 DNA is TGTGCCAGCAGCGTTTGGGGGGCAGATGATACGCAGTATTTT. It translates to CASSVWGADDTQYF.

The chain links TRBV27 to TRBJ2-7, with D maybe TRBD1 (5 bases). Trimming shortened V by 5 bases and J by 2 bases, and 10 bases separated the two germline ends. The CDR3 has 13 amino acids. CDR1 and CDR2 (germline): MNHEY, SMNVEV (reference sequence). CDR3 amino acids: CASSADIAYEQYF. The CDR3 DNA reads TGTGCCAGCAGTGCGGACATTGCCTACGAGCAGTACTTC.

This clone was seen a single time. V gene TRBV29-1 combines with J gene TRBJ1-1, with unresolved D. V was shortened by 7 bases and J by 3 bases, with 15 bases between the two germline ends. The CDR3 length is 13 residues. Germline values: CDR1 SQVTM, CDR2 ANQGSEA. The CDR3 region has the DNA TGCAGCGCCCCGGGAGCCGGGGACACTGAAGCTTTCTTT. Translated: CSAPGAGDTEAFF.

This sequence joins TRBV7-9 and TRBJ2-7; 7 positions agree with TRBD1. The CDR3 totals 14 residues. Germline CDR1 reads SEHNR; CDR2 reads FQNEAQ (reference sequence). V lost 5 bases, J lost 4 bases, and 8 bases stayed unmatched. The CDR3 region is CASSPGQIFYEQYF. In DNA, the CDR3 is TGTGCCAGCAGCCCGGGACAGATCTTTTACGAGCAGTACTTC.

The chain recombines TRBV6-5 with TRBJ1-1; D is possibly TRBD1 (6 bases). The germline V and J ends were trimmed by 1 base and 7 bases, with 10 bases remaining between them. CDR1 and CDR2 from the germline V gene are MNHEY and SVGAGI. This CDR3 spans 13 amino acids. The CDR3 region has the DNA TGTGCCAGCAGTTACTTACCGACAGGTGAAGCTTTCTTT. Its protein product is CASSYLPTGEAFF.

This chain joins TRBV11-2 and TRBJ1-5; no reliable D call. From germline, CDR1 is SGHAT and CDR2 FQNNGV. V lost 3 bases, J lost 7 bases, and 10 bases lay in between. The CDR3 is 13 residues long. The CDR3 nucleotides read TGTGCCAGCAGCTTGGAGAGGCGCCAGCCCCAGCATTTT. It specifies CASSLERRQPQHF.

The chain couples TRBV6-6 to TRBJ1-6; D gene unclear. Per the germline V gene, CDR1 is MNHNY and CDR2 is SVGAGI (reference sequence). The V end was cut by 5 bases, the J end by 0 bases, with 11 bases between. The CDR3 is 16 amino acids. The CDR3 region has the DNA TGTGCCAGCAGTCACCTGGAGAGCTCCTATAATTCACCCCTCCACTTT. Its protein product is CASSHLESSYNSPLHF.